These T cell receptor beta chains were read from a single sample in a study of cytomegalovirus exposure and HLA in healthy donors. Sequenced by immunoSEQ multiplex PCR; TCRdb stores in-frame clones only, minus some. The sample holds roughly 200,000 clones; 86% are singletons and the top ten take around 0.3%. Sequencing was performed on PBMCs. These receptors originate from a woman aged 30 to 39 in good health and CMV-seronegative. The CDR3 runs from the conserved cysteine through the conserved F or W. The order of the fields is J gene, V gene, clone size, D gene, CDR3 protein, CDR3 DNA. D genes are given only for firm matches. Only some rows state a clone size, as once, few, many or a class for expanded clones.

>TRBJ2-1|TRBV6-1|NA|TRBD2
CASTGGGYEQFF
TGTGCCAGCACCGGGGGGGGGTATGAGCAGTTCTTC
>TRBJ2-7|TRBV28|NA|TRBD1
CASSGRDRYYEQYF
TGTGCCAGCAGCGGCCGGGACAGATACTACGAGCAGTACTTC
>TRBJ2-1|TRBV27|once|TRBD2
CATSSGSSYNEQFF
TGTGCCACCTCTAGCGGGAGCTCCTACAATGAGCAGTTCTTC
>TRBJ2-3|TRBV19|NA|NA
CASSKGVTDTQYF
TGTGCCAGTAGTAAAGGAGTCACAGATACGCAGTATTTT
>TRBJ2-1|TRBV11-3|NA|TRBD2
CASSPHPSGGVGNEQFF
TGTGCCAGCAGCCCTCACCCTAGCGGGGGGGTGGGCAATGAGCAGTTCTTC
>TRBJ2-3|TRBV14|NA|NA
CASSLDTQLGQYF
TGTGCCAGCAGTCTGGACACCCAGTTAGGGCAGTATTTT
>TRBJ1-5|TRBV2|NA|NA
CASSQTREPQHF
TGTGCCAGCAGTCAGACGAGGGAGCCCCAGCATTTT
>TRBJ2-3|TRBV29-1|NA|TRBD2
CSVALAGGPSDTQYF
TGCAGCGTTGCACTAGCGGGAGGGCCCTCAGATACGCAGTATTTT
>TRBJ2-3|TRBV28|few|TRBD2
CASSSGTSGTDTQYF
TGTGCCAGCAGTTCCGGGACTAGCGGGACAGATACGCAGTATTTT
>TRBJ1-5|TRBV6-1|NA|NA
CASSERPGGQPQHF
TGTGCCAGCAGTGAAAGGCCAGGAGGTCAGCCCCAGCATTTT
>TRBJ2-4|TRBV6-1|NA|NA
CASRDGGLAKNIQYF
TGTGCCAGCAGGGACGGAGGGCTAGCCAAAAACATTCAGTACTTC
>TRBJ1-1|TRBV10-3|NA|NA
CAISVGEGNTEAFF
TGTGCCATCAGTGTAGGGGAGGGGAACACTGAAGCTTTCTTT
>TRBJ2-7|TRBV7-2|NA|NA
CASSSSGGRAYEQYF
TGTGCCAGCAGCTCATCAGGAGGACGGGCCTACGAGCAGTACTTC